The 20 T cell receptor beta chains in this list originate from one sample, sequenced in a study of T cells after yellow fever vaccination (dated by TCRdb to the late 2010s). The sample's treatment or condition, from its label and the paper: live attenuated yellow fever vaccine strain. Libraries were constructed by 5' RACE. The listed sequencing device is Illumina HiSeq 2500. Through fastp at Q25 and MiXCR, TCRdb rebuilt clones from the public reads, retaining in-frame beta chains. Every distinct CDR3 protein forms one entry, paired with its most common genes and DNA. This sample is represented by under 600,000 distinct CDR3 sequences; about a fifth of them were singletons. About a sixth of the sample comes from the top ten. The sample in question was PBMCs, obtained more than 20 days after the first yellow fever vaccination. These receptors were obtained from a man younger than 35 who received the YFV17D yellow fever vaccine.

V usage is TRBV11-1 and J usage is TRBJ1-2, with a tentative D call TRBD1 (6 bases). From germline, CDR1 is SGHAT and CDR2 FQDESV (reference sequence). The V gene lost 5 bases and the J gene lost 2 bases, with 18 bases spanning the gap. The CDR3 is made up of 16 amino acids. The CDR3 nucleotides are TGTGCCAGCAGCGGAGGGGGGCAGGCCAAAAACTATGGCTACACCTTC. This codes for CASSGGGQAKNYGYTF.

V gene TRBV19 combines with J gene TRBJ2-2, with TRBD1 as a possible D gene (5 bases). The V gene's germline CDR1 is LNHDA and CDR2 SQIVND (reference sequence). V was clipped by 7 bases and J by 7 bases, with 19 bases between them. The CDR3 has 15 residues. CDR3 DNA sequence: TGTGCCAGTACCTCGATCACTCAGGGTGGCGGGGAGCTGTTTTTT. It translates to CASTSITQGGGELFF.

The rearrangement joins TRBV7-2 to TRBJ1-4; unclear D gene. CDR1 is SGHTA and CDR2 is FQGNSA in the germline V gene. The CDR3 loop spans 14 amino acids. V was shortened by 0 bases and J by 8 bases, with 10 bases between the two germline ends. This chain's CDR3 is CASSLAASPEKLFF. The CDR3 DNA reads as TGTGCCAGCAGCTTAGCGGCCAGTCCGGAAAAACTGTTTTTT.

The CDR3 DNA is TGTGCCAGCAGTTCAGGGTGGGCTGAAGCTTTCTTT. Protein product: CASSSGWAEAFF. The J gene is TRBJ1-1, the V gene TRBV6-5; D perhaps matches TRBD1 (5 bases). The germline V gene has CDR1 MNHEY and CDR2 SVGAGI. Deletions cut 4 bases from V and 6 bases from J, with 9 bases between. CDR3 length: 12 residues.

The chain links TRBV20-1 to TRBJ1-2; D remains ambiguous. This CDR3 is 14 amino acids long. Germline loops: CDR1 DFQATT, CDR2 SNEGSKA (reference sequence). V lost 0 bases, J lost 4 bases, and 12 bases lay in between. CDR3 protein: CSARDASTFYGYTF. In DNA, the CDR3 is TGCAGTGCTAGAGATGCGTCAACTTTCTATGGCTACACCTTC.

This clonotype has more than one count but fewer than ten. V usage is TRBV5-1 and J usage is TRBJ2-5, with 8 bases matching TRBD2. CDR3 length: 15 residues. Germline V lookup: CDR1 SGHRS, CDR2 YFSETQ. V lost 6 bases, J lost 1 base, and 8 bases stayed unmatched. CDR3 sequence (DNA): TGCGCCAGCACCCTTAGCGGGGCGTCCCAAGAGACCCAGTACTTC. Its protein product is CASTLSGASQETQYF.

The V and J genes are TRBV5-1 and TRBJ2-6; no firm D call. This CDR3 has 15 residues. The V end was cut by 1 base, the J end by 2 bases, with 7 bases between. Looked up from germline, CDR1 is SGHRS and CDR2 is YFSETQ. This CDR3 is CASSLIETGANVLTF. The CDR3 DNA is TGCGCCAGCAGCTTGATAGAAACTGGGGCCAACGTCCTGACTTTC.

This clonotype was observed a handful of times. The rearrangement joins TRBV2 to TRBJ2-7; D not resolved. The germline V gene encodes CDR1 SNHLY and CDR2 FYNNEI. Trimming removed 7 bases at V and 3 bases at J, with 16 bases between. This CDR3 region has 14 residues. As DNA, the CDR3 is TGTGCCAGCAAGTTCCCGCCAACTGTCTACGAGCAGTACGTC. The encoded protein is CASKFPPTVYEQYV.

This clonotype turned up a few times. The rearrangement uses TRBV6-1 and TRBJ2-3; no clear D. This CDR3 region has 16 residues. Trimming left V 5 bases short and J 1 base short, with 16 bases between. Germline V lookup: CDR1 MNHNS, CDR2 SASEGT. CDR3 nucleotide sequence: TGTGCCAGCAGTCGAAACGGACGGCCAGGCACAGATACGCAGTATTTT. This gives the protein CASSRNGRPGTDTQYF.

The chain employs TRBV7-6 and TRBJ1-4, with 7 bases fitting TRBD1. The CDR3 runs to 15 residues. Germline V gives CDR1 SGHVS, CDR2 FNYEAQ. V dropped 4 bases and J dropped 5; count of bases not matched to a gene: 7. The CDR3 loop reads CASSSRTGFNEKLFF. For the CDR3, the DNA is TGTGCCAGCAGCTCTCGGACAGGTTTCAATGAAAAACTGTTTTTT.

A few counts support this clonotype. This rearrangement joins TRBV11-2 to TRBJ1-5; D gene unclear. Germline CDR1 and CDR2: SGHAT and FQNNGV. This CDR3 contains 15 residues. The germline V and J ends were trimmed by 2 bases and 10 bases, with 18 bases remaining between them. CDR3 sequence reads: CASSLSGGVSFPQHF. The CDR3 region has the DNA TGTGCCAGCAGCTTATCCGGTGGGGTATCCTTCCCCCAGCATTTT.

The rearrangement joins TRBV7-3 to TRBJ2-3; 8 nucleotides align to TRBD2. The CDR3 extends over 16 amino acids. V shed 0 bases and J 4 bases; nucleotides not matched to a gene: 6. Germline values: CDR1 SGHTA, CDR2 FQGTGA. The CDR3 reads CASSLTGLAGSDTQYF. The CDR3 coding sequence is TGTGCCAGCAGCTTAACGGGTCTAGCGGGTTCAGATACGCAGTATTTT. The entire variable domain, with the rest obtained from reference TRBV7-3 and TRBJ2-3, is as follows: GAGVSQTPSNKVTEKGKYVELRCDPISGHTALYWYRQSLGQGPEFLIYFQGTGAADDSGLPNDRFFAVRPEGSVSTLKIQRTERGDSAVYLCASSLTGLAGSDTQYFGPGTRLTVL.

This clonotype was seen many times. The CDR3 sequence is CASSSPGGGPDTQYF. DNA for the CDR3: TGTGCCAGCAGCTCGCCGGGTGGGGGTCCAGATACGCAGTATTTT. The rearrangement links TRBV7-9 to TRBJ2-3, with D perhaps given as TRBD1 or TRBD2 (5 bases each). V gave up 4 bases and J gave up 4 bases, with 15 bases separating them. The CDR3 loop spans 15 amino acids. From germline, CDR1 is SEHNR and CDR2 FQNEAQ (reference sequence).

This clonotype was observed a few times. The chain has TRBV20-1 and TRBJ2-4; D might be TRBD2 (5 bases). The CDR3 covers 16 residues. The V end was cut by 0 bases, the J end by 8 bases, with 20 bases between. Per the germline V gene, CDR1 is DFQATT and CDR2 is SNEGSKA (reference sequence). The CDR3 region is CSARDYLREAPDIQYF. The CDR3 region has the DNA TGCAGTGCTAGAGACTACCTCCGGGAAGCTCCTGACATTCAGTACTTC.

This clonotype was seen a handful of times. The J gene is TRBJ1-1, the V gene TRBV15; D unresolved. The germline gives CDR1 LNHNV, CDR2 YYDKDF (reference sequence). The CDR3 loop spans 14 amino acids. Trimming shortened V by 6 bases and J by 5 bases, and 16 bases separated the two germline ends. CDR3 sequence reads: CATSWGRLSTEAFF. The DNA for the CDR3 is TGTGCCACCAGTTGGGGAAGGCTAAGTACTGAAGCTTTCTTT.

The rearrangement joins TRBV11-2 to TRBJ2-2; 10 nucleotides agree with TRBD2. J lost 8 bases, V lost 6 bases, and 12 bases had no gene match. CDR3 size: 16 residues. Germline CDR1 SGHAT, CDR2 FQNNGV. The CDR3 here is CASSLTAGGTTGELFF. CDR3 DNA sequence: TGTGCCAGCAGTTTAACAGCGGGGGGGACTACGGGGGAGCTGTTTTTT. The complete variable domain, with remaining parts taken from reference TRBV11-2 and TRBJ2-2, reads EAGVAQSPRYKIIEKRQSVAFWCNPISGHATLYWYQQILGQGPKLLIQFQNNGVVDDSQLPKDRFSAERLKGVDSTLKIQPAKLEDSAVYLCASSLTAGGTTGELFFGEGSRLTVL.

V is TRBV20-1 and J is TRBJ2-1, with D possibly matching TRBD2 (5 bases). Germline CDR1 and CDR2: DFQATT and SNEGSKA (reference sequence). This CDR3 contains 16 residues. V lost 1 base, J lost 6 bases, and 19 bases lay in between. The CDR3 coding sequence is TGCAGTGCTAGAGGACCGGGAATAAGGGCGGTCAATGAGCAGTTCTTC. Protein sequence: CSARGPGIRAVNEQFF.

Concerning this clonotype: A read error may produce the germline difference seen at one junction end. CDR3 coding DNA: TGTGCCAGCAGCTCCGACATTGCGGGAGTCTTT. Translating it yields CASSSDIAGVF. This chain connects TRBV7-9 to TRBJ1-1; D gene uncertain. This CDR3 comprises 11 residues. Germline CDR1 is SEHNR and CDR2 is FQNEAQ (reference sequence).

This chain uses TRBV27 with TRBJ2-4, with TRBD1 matching 7 bases. The germline V gene encodes CDR1 MNHEY and CDR2 SMNVEV (reference sequence). This CDR3 has 15 amino acids. After removal of 5 bases from V and 7 bases from J, the junction contained 11 bases not matched to a gene. The DNA of the CDR3 is TGTGCCAGCAGTCGACAGGGATGGGGTCAGAACATTCAGTACTTC. Amino acid sequence: CASSRQGWGQNIQYF.

The chain has TRBV27 and TRBJ1-1; 7 bases are a match to TRBD1. The CDR3 spans 13 residues. Germline V gene data show CDR1 as MNHEY and CDR2 as SMNVEV (reference sequence). V shed 4 bases, J shed 3 bases, and the junction held 2 bases outside the gene matches. Written as DNA, the CDR3 is TGTGCCAGCAGTTACCAGGGGGACACTGAAGCTTTCTTT. Protein sequence: CASSYQGDTEAFF.